This entry features one T cell receptor beta chain sequence. The V gene lost 4 bases and the J gene lost 0 bases, with 6 bases spanning the gap. Germline V gene data show CDR1 as MDHEN and CDR2 as SYDVKM. The CDR3 covers 13 residues. The authors' processing: Amplification of reference gene primers provided the estimated nucleated cell counts. Repertoires were generated with immunoSEQ multiplex PCR, while TCRdb's copy carries only in-frame clones and drops some. V, J and clone size are taken as reported in that table, and D and trimming were inferred from the DNA itself. The sample holds 270,000 or so clones, over 80% seen once. This sample is part of a study of blood T cell repertoires in COVID-19. Study information: The study drew acute and convalescent COVID-19 samples from the United States, Italy and Spain.

Living in 24 US areas, the participants were between roughly 18 and 89 years of age. The source of this sequence is a woman aged 25-40 years with acute COVID-19. This rearrangement joins TRBV28 to TRBJ1-2, with D hard to call. Specimen: PBMCs or T cells enriched from blood (not recorded which). The CDR3 DNA reads TGTGCCAGCAGTTGGTCGGCTAACTATGGCTACACCTTC. Its protein is CASSWSANYGYTF.